These 19 T cell receptor beta chains were sequenced from one sample in a study of graft-versus-host responses after intestinal transplantation. TCRdb keeps only in-frame clones here, not all; method: immunoSEQ multiplex PCR. The table has 6,000 to 9,000 clones, roughly 29% seen once. Sequencing used alloreactive CD4+ T cells from a mixed lymphocyte reaction culture, obtained before transplantation. The subset denotes: CFSE-low proliferating T cells sorted from roughly six-day pre-transplant mixed lymphocyte reaction (GvH or HvG direction). The receptors shown here come from a human patient who was an organ donor for intestinal transplantation.

There are a few counts of this clone. V and J are TRBV11-1 and TRBJ1-2; D is undetermined. V was cut by 5 bases and J by 3 bases, with 10 bases left in between. This CDR3 has 13 amino acids. Germline CDR1 is SGHAT and CDR2 is FQDESV (reference sequence). The CDR3 sequence: CASSPLADYGYTF. The CDR3 region has the DNA TGTGCCAGCAGCCCTTTAGCCGACTATGGCTACACCTTC.

This clone ranks as medium-sized. The chain recombines TRBV4-3 with TRBJ2-1; weak D call: TRBD2 (5 bases). This CDR3 is built from 16 residues. CDR1 LGHNA and CDR2 YSLEER come from the germline V gene. Trimming stripped 3 bases from V and 2 bases from J, with 14 bases between. As DNA, the CDR3 is TGCGCCAGCAGCCAGATGGAGGCCAGCCCCTACAATGAGCAGTTCTTC. The encoded protein is CASSQMEASPYNEQFF.

V gene TRBV28 combines with J gene TRBJ2-7, with 8 bases fitting TRBD1. Germline V gene data show CDR1 as MDHEN and CDR2 as SYDVKM. With V trimmed by 8 bases and J by 1 base, 1 base remained unmatched. The CDR3 is 12 amino acids. This CDR3 is CASRTGSYEQYF. The CDR3 bases are TGTGCCAGCCGGACAGGGTCCTACGAGCAGTACTTC.

The V and J genes are TRBV2 and TRBJ2-1, with D perhaps matching TRBD2 (7 bases). V was pared by 4 bases and J by 5 bases, with 15 bases between. Germline CDR1 and CDR2: SNHLY and FYNNEI. The CDR3 has 15 amino acids. In DNA form, the CDR3 reads TGTGCCAGCAGTGCCCGGGGGGCCCCAAACAATGAGCAGTTCTTC. This encodes CASSARGAPNNEQFF.

J is TRBJ2-5 and V is TRBV5-1, with 8 positions matching TRBD2. The CDR3 has 16 amino acids. V lost 1 base, J lost 2 bases, and 7 bases stayed unmatched. Germline lookup yields CDR1 SGHRS and CDR2 YFSETQ. CDR3 nucleotide sequence: TGCGCCAGCAGCTTGAGGTCAGCGGGGGTTCAAGAGACCCAGTACTTC. Translated: CASSLRSAGVQETQYF.

This clone has just one count. The chain carries TRBV5-1 and TRBJ1-1; D is unresolved. The CDR3 has 15 amino acids. Germline CDR1 SGHRS, CDR2 YFSETQ. Trimming left V 6 bases short and J 4 bases short, with 19 bases between. The CDR3 sequence: CASTLGDGWGTEAFF. The DNA for the CDR3 is TGCGCCAGCACGTTGGGAGACGGGTGGGGCACTGAAGCTTTCTTT.

This clone is termed medium-sized. The chain links TRBV7-2 to TRBJ1-1; 10 bases are shared with TRBD1. CDR3 size: 13 residues. The germline CDR1 and CDR2 sequences are SGHTA and FQGNSA. J was trimmed by 7 bases and V by 6 bases; bases with no gene match: 5. The CDR3 bases are TGTGCCAGCAGTCTCCGGACAGGGGGTGAAGCTTTCTTT. Its protein is CASSLRTGGEAFF.

The chain employs TRBV6-5 and TRBJ2-3, with D tentatively TRBD2 (6 bases). The germline CDR1 and CDR2 sequences are MNHEY and SVGAGI. The CDR3 is 15 amino acids. V lost 7 bases, J lost 2 bases, and 16 bases lay in between. The CDR3 DNA is TGTGCCAGCAAATCTCCAGGGACTCTCACAGATACGCAGTATTTT. Amino acids: CASKSPGTLTDTQYF.

The chain joins TRBV30 to TRBJ2-5; D might be TRBD2 (7 bases). The germline V gene has CDR1 GTSNPN and CDR2 SVGIG (reference sequence). CDR3 length equals 15 residues. Trimming left V 5 bases short and J 5 bases short, with 21 bases between. The CDR3 nucleotides read TGTGCCTGGGGGAGGGGGGATATGGGGTGGGAGACCCAGTACTTC. Its protein product is CAWGRGDMGWETQYF.

In its sample, this clone ranks as medium-sized. V usage is TRBV11-3 and J usage is TRBJ2-7; 8 bases match TRBD1. Germline CDR1 is SGHNT and CDR2 is YENEEA. The CDR3 length is 13 residues. With V trimmed by 5 bases and J by 9 bases, 9 bases remained unmatched. The CDR3 DNA sequence: TGTGCCAGCAGCCCTAGACAGGGGCAGGTGCAGTACTTC. Its protein is CASSPRQGQVQYF.

The rearrangement uses TRBV29-1 and TRBJ2-7, with 8 bases aligning to TRBD1. The V segment lost 5 bases and the J segment 6 bases; nucleotides outside the gene matches: 3. CDR1 is SQVTM and CDR2 is ANQGSEA in the germline V gene. The CDR3 is made up of 11 amino acids. CDR3 residues: CSVSRGREQYF. The CDR3 coding sequence is TGCAGCGTTTCCAGGGGGCGCGAGCAGTACTTC.

This clone has a single count. The rearrangement links TRBV4-1 to TRBJ1-2, with D uncertain. V was pared by 2 bases and J by 6 bases, with 13 bases between. The CDR3 totals 14 residues. Germline CDR1 and CDR2: MGHRA and YSYEKL. CDR3 protein: CASSQTAERDGYTF. The CDR3, as DNA: TGCGCCAGCAGCCAAACTGCGGAGCGCGATGGCTACACCTTC.

This chain links TRBV18 with TRBJ1-1; D gene uncertain. Trimming removed 6 bases from V and 3 bases from J, with 20 bases in between. This CDR3 spans 16 amino acids. Germline loops: CDR1 KGHSH, CDR2 LQKENI. The CDR3 reads CASSPGTVSYDTEAFF. The DNA of the CDR3 is TGTGCCAGCTCTCCAGGAACAGTATCGTATGACACTGAAGCTTTCTTT.

The V gene is TRBV5-4, the J gene TRBJ2-2; TRBD2 might be the D (6 bases). The CDR3 spans 15 residues. Germline CDR1 reads SGHNT; CDR2 reads YYREEE (reference sequence). V shed 4 bases and J shed 4 bases, with 14 bases lying between them. The CDR3 spells CASSREEGSTGELFF. CDR3 nucleotides: TGTGCCAGCAGCCGAGAGGAGGGATCCACCGGGGAGCTGTTTTTT.

J is TRBJ1-2 and V is TRBV27; D is perhaps TRBD1 (6 bases). There are 17 residues in the CDR3. The germline V and J ends were trimmed by 2 bases and 5 bases, with 21 bases remaining between them. CDR1 is MNHEY, CDR2 SMNVEV, per germline (reference sequence). The CDR3 region has the DNA TGTGCCAGCAGTTTAGGAAAGGGAGGGGGAAGATATTATGGCTACACCTTC. This encodes CASSLGKGGGRYYGYTF.

The sample holds a few counts of this clone. This sequence joins TRBV5-1 and TRBJ2-1; 10 nucleotides agree with TRBD2. The J segment lost 2 bases and the V segment lost 2 bases, leaving 4 bases of the junction unmatched. The CDR3 totals 16 residues. Germline CDR1 is SGHRS and CDR2 is YFSETQ. CDR3: CASSFIAGGAYNEQFF. CDR3 nucleotides: TGCGCCAGCAGCTTCATAGCGGGGGGCGCCTACAATGAGCAGTTCTTC.

The V and J genes are TRBV11-2 and TRBJ2-3, with TRBD1 identical over 8 bases. The CDR3 extends over 14 amino acids. Trimming cost V 7 bases and J 2 bases; bases outside gene matches: 5. Germline values: CDR1 SGHAT, CDR2 FQNNGV. The DNA of the CDR3 is TGTGCCAGCAACCGGGACAGGTTCACAGATACGCAGTATTTT. Translated: CASNRDRFTDTQYF.

This clone was recorded a few times. This rearrangement joins TRBV2 to TRBJ2-5; TRBD1 is a possible D gene (5 bases). CDR3 size: 15 residues. Germline CDR1 SNHLY, CDR2 FYNNEI. V lost 8 bases to trimming and J lost 3 bases, with 19 bases between them. The DNA of the CDR3 is TGTGCCAGCGCTTCTCAGGGCGCCTGGGAAGAGACCCAGTACTTC. It is translated as CASASQGAWEETQYF.

By proportion, this clone is medium-sized. The chain has TRBV5-1 and TRBJ2-7; 12 bases agree with TRBD1. Losses at the gene ends were 3 bases for V and 2 bases for J; bases not matched to a gene: 0. This CDR3 is 14 amino acids long. Germline V gives CDR1 SGHRS, CDR2 YFSETQ. The CDR3: CASSWDRGPYEQYF. DNA of the CDR3: TGCGCCAGCAGCTGGGACAGGGGGCCCTACGAGCAGTACTTC.